These 13 T cell receptor beta chains were all obtained from the same sample, sequenced in a study of a mutant IDH1 vaccine in newly diagnosed glioma. As for time point: week 5, during vaccination. Topical imiquimod was applied with each vaccine dose, which held 300 ug of mutant IDH1 20-mer peptide. These TCRs are of unknown antigen specificity. Data came from immunoSEQ multiplex PCR; TCRdb stores just in-frame clones and leaves some out. There are roughly 51,000 clones in the sample; roughly four fifths occur only once, and more than 3% lies in the top ten. The sample was PBMCs, taken from a glioma patient whose treatment included an IDH1 peptide vaccine. The origin of the receptors is a man aged 30-40 years with glioma.

The rearrangement links TRBV27 to TRBJ1-2, with 7 bases fitting TRBD1. J was trimmed by 0 bases and V by 5 bases; bases with no gene match: 6. The CDR3 is 15 residues long. CDR1 is MNHEY and CDR2 is SMNVEV in the germline V gene (reference sequence). CDR3 protein: CASSLGDRPNYGYTF. The CDR3 bases are TGTGCCAGCAGTCTAGGGGACAGACCTAACTATGGCTACACCTTC.

This clone was recorded once. The rearrangement joins TRBV5-1 to TRBJ2-7, with 7 positions matching TRBD2. V was clipped by 0 bases and J by 4 bases; unmatched bases: 4. The CDR3 has 14 residues. From germline, CDR1 is SGHRS and CDR2 YFSETQ. This CDR3 reads CASSLVGEGYEQYF. CDR3 DNA sequence: TGCGCCAGCAGCTTGGTTGGGGAGGGGTACGAGCAGTACTTC.

J is TRBJ2-1 and V is TRBV19, with a tentative D call TRBD2 (5 bases). CDR3 size: 15 residues. Trimming left V 2 bases short and J 9 bases short, with 17 bases between. The germline V gene has CDR1 LNHDA and CDR2 SQIVND (reference sequence). The CDR3 DNA reads TGTGCCAGTAGTATACCCCACGGAGGTGGGGTTGAGCAGTTCTTC. This encodes CASSIPHGGGVEQFF.

CDR3 sequence reads: CASAYSGQGAETQYF. The CDR3 DNA follows: TGCGCCAGCGCCTATAGTGGACAGGGGGCGGAGACCCAGTACTTC. The gene calls are TRBV5-1 and TRBJ2-5; 11 bases align to TRBD1. Germline CDR1 SGHRS, CDR2 YFSETQ. The CDR3 consists of 15 residues. V lost 7 bases to trimming and J lost 5 bases; unmatched junction nucleotides: 10. Full variable domain (missing parts from reference TRBV5-1 and TRBJ2-5): KAGVTQTPRYLIKTRGQQVTLSCSPISGHRSVSWYQQTPGQGLQFLFEYFSETQRNKGNFPGRFSGRQFSNSRSEMNVSTLELGDSALYLCASAYSGQGAETQYFGPGTRLLVL.

This clone has a handful of counts. This sequence joins TRBV19 and TRBJ1-1; D is possibly TRBD1 (5 bases). This CDR3 contains 11 residues. The V gene lost 3 bases and the J gene lost 11 bases, with 10 bases spanning the gap. Looked up from germline, CDR1 is LNHDA and CDR2 is SQIVND (reference sequence). CDR3 DNA sequence: TGTGCCAGTAGTATGTGGGGGTATGCTTTCTTT. Amino acids: CASSMWGYAFF.

This chain joins TRBV5-1 and TRBJ1-2; 8 bases agree with TRBD1. V trimming: 4 bases; J trimming: 4 bases; junction bases outside the gene matches: 6. Germline V gene lookup returns CDR1 SGHRS and CDR2 YFSETQ. This CDR3 has 14 residues. CDR3 region: CASSPGGPGYGYTF. The CDR3 bases are TGCGCCAGCAGCCCAGGGGGCCCGGGCTATGGCTACACCTTC.

V and J are TRBV18 and TRBJ1-2; weak D call: TRBD1 (5 bases). Between the trimmed V and J ends, which lost 0 bases and 3 bases, there was a span of 14 bases. Germline loops: CDR1 KGHSH, CDR2 LQKENI. The CDR3 length is 16 residues. CDR3: CASSPPGRLGDYGYTF. CDR3 nucleotide sequence: TGTGCCAGCTCACCACCGGGGCGCCTGGGGGACTATGGCTACACCTTC.

J is TRBJ2-1 and V is TRBV7-8; possible D gene TRBD2, 5 bases. There are 15 residues in the CDR3. Trimming stripped 1 base from V and 7 bases from J, with 14 bases between. Germline V gives CDR1 SGHVS, CDR2 FQNEAQ. CDR3 sequence reads: CASSLVLSPGNEQFF. Written as DNA, the CDR3 is TGTGCCAGCAGCTTAGTTCTCAGCCCGGGGAATGAGCAGTTCTTC.

The rearrangement links TRBV2 to TRBJ1-4; D not certain. This CDR3 contains 15 residues. Trimming removed 0 bases at V and 4 bases at J, with 9 bases between. Germline loops: CDR1 SNHLY, CDR2 FYNNEI. The CDR3 nucleotides read TGTGCCAGCAGTGAAGCCGAGACCATTAATGAAAAACTGTTTTTT. Amino acid sequence: CASSEAETINEKLFF. Complete variable domain (other parts from reference TRBV2 and TRBJ1-4): EPEVTQTPSHQVTQMGQEVILRCVPISNHLYFYWYRQILGQKVEFLVSFYNNEISEKSEIFDDQFSVERPDGSNFTLKIRSTKLEDSAMYFCASSEAETINEKLFFGSGTQLSVL.

This sequence joins TRBV10-3 and TRBJ2-1, with 10 bases matching TRBD1. CDR3 length: 15 residues. Germline values: CDR1 ENHRY, CDR2 SYGVKD. V lost 10 bases to trimming and J lost 8 bases; unmatched junction nucleotides: 14. The CDR3 loop is CATSGQGPKSDEQFF. The CDR3 nucleotides are TGTGCCACGTCGGGACAGGGGCCAAAGAGCGATGAGCAGTTCTTC.

This clone was counted only a few times. The chain combines TRBV28 with TRBJ1-2; D remains unclear. Germline values: CDR1 MDHEN, CDR2 SYDVKM. The CDR3 is 12 amino acids. V lost 4 bases, J lost 4 bases, and 7 bases lay in between. CDR3 sequence: CASSWGSYGYTF. The CDR3 coding sequence is TGTGCCAGCAGTTGGGGTTCCTATGGCTACACCTTC.

The chain uses TRBV4-2 and TRBJ1-1, with 8 nucleotides matching TRBD1. CDR1 and CDR2 (germline): LGHNA, YNFKEQ. V shed 5 bases, J shed 5 bases, and the junction held 7 bases outside the gene matches. CDR3 size: 14 residues. CDR3 loop: CASSEGQGSTEAFF. CDR3 nucleotides: TGTGCCAGCAGCGAAGGACAGGGCTCGACTGAAGCTTTCTTT.

The V call is TRBV6-6, the J call TRBJ1-1; maybe TRBD1 (6 bases). This CDR3 is 15 amino acids long. V shed 5 bases and J shed 2 bases, with 15 bases lying between them. Germline CDR1 MNHNY, CDR2 SVGAGI (reference sequence). The CDR3 bases are TGTGCCAGCAGTGCCCCCCCGGGGGGCAACACTGAAGCTTTCTTT. Translating it yields CASSAPPGGNTEAFF.